The present entry profiles one T cell receptor beta chain with its context. The treatment was: randomized to nivolumab then ipilimumab (arm A) or the reverse (arm B). No patient had prior DNA-damaging chemotherapy. This sample was included in a study of sequential checkpoint blockade in melanoma. Sequenced by immunoSEQ multiplex PCR; TCRdb stores in-frame clones only, minus some. The table lists 500 to 550 clones, 15% to 20% of them singletons. Germline V gene sequence: CDR1 SGDLS, CDR2 YYNGEE. The CDR3 sequence is 14 residues long. Trimming took 3 bases from V and 4 from J; bases not matched to a gene: 6.

J is TRBJ2-5 and V is TRBV9; TRBD1 agrees at 7 bases. The sample here was tumor tissue (inferred from file names), taken from a patient given nivolumab and ipilimumab in sequence. The receptor was isolated from a human donor with melanoma. DNA for the CDR3: TGTGCCAGCAGCGCCATGACAGGGTTAGAGACCCAGTACTTC. Protein product: CASSAMTGLETQYF.